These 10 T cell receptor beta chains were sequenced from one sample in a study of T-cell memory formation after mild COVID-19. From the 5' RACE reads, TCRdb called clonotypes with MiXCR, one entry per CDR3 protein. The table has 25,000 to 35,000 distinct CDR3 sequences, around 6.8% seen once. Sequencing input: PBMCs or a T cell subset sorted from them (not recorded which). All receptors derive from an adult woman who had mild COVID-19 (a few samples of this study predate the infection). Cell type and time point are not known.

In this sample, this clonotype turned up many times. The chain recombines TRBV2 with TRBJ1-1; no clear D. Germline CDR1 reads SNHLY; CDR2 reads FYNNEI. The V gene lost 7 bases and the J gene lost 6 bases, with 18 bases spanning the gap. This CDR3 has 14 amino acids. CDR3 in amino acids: CASKWAHDGSEAFF. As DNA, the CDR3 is TGTGCCAGCAAATGGGCCCATGACGGGTCTGAAGCTTTCTTT.

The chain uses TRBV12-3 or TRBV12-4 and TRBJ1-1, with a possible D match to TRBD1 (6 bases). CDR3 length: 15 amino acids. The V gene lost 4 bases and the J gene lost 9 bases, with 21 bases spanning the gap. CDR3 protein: CASSSHGTTNSKAFF. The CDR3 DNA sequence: TGTGCCAGCAGTTCTCACGGGACAACCAATTCGAAAGCTTTCTTT.

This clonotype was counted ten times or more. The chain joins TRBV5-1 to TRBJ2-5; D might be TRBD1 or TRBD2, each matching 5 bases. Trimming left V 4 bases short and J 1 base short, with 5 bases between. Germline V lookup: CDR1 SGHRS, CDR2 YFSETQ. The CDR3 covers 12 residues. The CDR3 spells CASSGTQETQYF. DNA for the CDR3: TGCGCCAGCAGCGGGACCCAAGAGACCCAGTACTTC. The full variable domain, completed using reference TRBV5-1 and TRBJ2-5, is KAGVTQTPRYLIKTRGQQVTLSCSPISGHRSVSWYQQTPGQGLQFLFEYFSETQRNKGNFPGRFSGRQFSNSRSEMNVSTLELGDSALYLCASSGTQETQYFGPGTRLLVL.

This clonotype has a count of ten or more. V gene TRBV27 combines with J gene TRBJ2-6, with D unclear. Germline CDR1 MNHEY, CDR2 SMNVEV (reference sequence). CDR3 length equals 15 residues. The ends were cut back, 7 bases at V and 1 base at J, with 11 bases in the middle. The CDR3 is CASTSLGSGANVLTF. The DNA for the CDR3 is TGTGCCAGCACCTCCTTAGGGTCTGGGGCCAACGTCCTGACTTTC.

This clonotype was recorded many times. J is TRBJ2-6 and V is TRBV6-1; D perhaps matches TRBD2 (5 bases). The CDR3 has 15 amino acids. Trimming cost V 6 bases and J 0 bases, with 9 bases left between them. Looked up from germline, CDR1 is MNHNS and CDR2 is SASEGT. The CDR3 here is CASRHSGSGANVLTF. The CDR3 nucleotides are TGTGCCAGCAGGCACAGCGGCTCTGGGGCCAACGTCCTGACTTTC.

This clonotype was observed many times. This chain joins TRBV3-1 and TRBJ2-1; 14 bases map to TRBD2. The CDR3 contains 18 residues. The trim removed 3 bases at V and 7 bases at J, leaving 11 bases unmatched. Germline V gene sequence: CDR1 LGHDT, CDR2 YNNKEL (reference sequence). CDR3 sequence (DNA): TGTGCCAGCAGCCACATATTGACTAGCGGGAGGGCCATGAATGAGCAGTTCTTC. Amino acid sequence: CASSHILTSGRAMNEQFF.

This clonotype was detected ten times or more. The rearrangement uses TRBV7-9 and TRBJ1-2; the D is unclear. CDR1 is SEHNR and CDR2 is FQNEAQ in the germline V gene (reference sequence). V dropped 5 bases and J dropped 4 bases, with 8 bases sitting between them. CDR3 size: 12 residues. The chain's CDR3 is CASSAAFYGYTF. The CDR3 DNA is TGTGCCAGCAGCGCGGCCTTCTATGGCTACACCTTC. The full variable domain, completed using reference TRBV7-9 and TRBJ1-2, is DTGVSQNPRHKITKRGQNVTFRCDPISEHNRLYWYRQTLGQGPEFLTYFQNEAQLEKSRLLSDRFSAERPKGSFSTLEIQRTEQGDSAMYLCASSAAFYGYTFGSGTRLTVV.

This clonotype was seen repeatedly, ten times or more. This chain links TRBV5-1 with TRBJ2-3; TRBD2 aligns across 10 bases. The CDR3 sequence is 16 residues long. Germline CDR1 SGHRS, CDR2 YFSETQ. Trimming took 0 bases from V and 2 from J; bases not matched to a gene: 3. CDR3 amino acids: CASSLASGGNTDTQYF. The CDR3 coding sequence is TGCGCCAGCAGCTTGGCTAGCGGGGGAAACACAGATACGCAGTATTTT.

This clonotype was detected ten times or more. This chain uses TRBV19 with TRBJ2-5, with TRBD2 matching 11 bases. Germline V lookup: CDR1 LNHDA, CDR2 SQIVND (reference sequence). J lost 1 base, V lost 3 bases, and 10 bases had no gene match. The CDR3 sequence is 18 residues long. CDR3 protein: CASSMTHGTSGIQETQYF. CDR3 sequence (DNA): TGTGCCAGTAGTATGACCCACGGGACTAGCGGAATCCAAGAGACCCAGTACTTC. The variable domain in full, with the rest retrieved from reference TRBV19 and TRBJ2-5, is DGGITQSPKYLFRKEGQNVTLSCEQNLNHDAMYWYRQDPGQGLRLIYYSQIVNDFQKGDIAEGYSVSREKKESFPLTVTSAQKNPTAFYLCASSMTHGTSGIQETQYFGPGTRLLVL.

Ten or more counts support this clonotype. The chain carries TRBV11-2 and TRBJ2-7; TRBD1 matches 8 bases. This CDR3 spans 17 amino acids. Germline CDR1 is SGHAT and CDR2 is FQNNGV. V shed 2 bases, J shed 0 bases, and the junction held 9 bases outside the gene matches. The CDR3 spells CASSLSAGTGTSYEQYF. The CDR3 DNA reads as TGTGCCAGCAGCTTATCGGCGGGGACAGGAACCTCCTACGAGCAGTACTTC.